The 22 T cell receptor beta chains in this list originate from one sample, sequenced in a study of T cell responses to AZD1222 COVID-19 vaccine. The protocol was immunoSEQ multiplex PCR, while the TCRdb copy is restricted to in-frame clones and leaves out a portion. The repertoire holds 100,000 or so clones, with about 90% as singletons. The starting material was peripheral blood, obtained 28 days after the second AZD1222 dose. Receptors were obtained from an adult who received the AZD1222 COVID-19 vaccine.

This chain joins TRBV3-1 (or the pseudogene TRBV3-2) and TRBJ1-2; D gene uncertain. The CDR3 is 15 residues long. Germline CDR1 LGHDT, CDR2 YNNKEL (reference sequence). V gave up 0 bases and J gave up 0 bases, with 8 bases separating them. CDR3 sequence (DNA): TGTGCCAGCAGCCAAGACCAATCCGCTAACTATGGCTACACCTTC. Translating gives CASSQDQSANYGYTF.

CDR3 residues: CASSPGQGASDYTF. CDR3 coding DNA: TGTGCCAGCTCACCGGGACAGGGGGCTAGTGACTACACCTTC. This chain links TRBV18 with TRBJ1-2; 12 bases fit TRBD1. The CDR3 sequence is 14 residues long. Germline loops: CDR1 KGHSH, CDR2 LQKENI. V was pared by 3 bases and J by 10 bases, with 6 bases of the junction left unmatched.

This chain joins TRBV27 and TRBJ1-2; TRBD1 agrees at 9 bases. From germline, CDR1 is MNHEY and CDR2 SMNVEV (reference sequence). CDR3 size: 15 residues. Trimming at V came to 1 base and at J to 8 bases, leaving 8 bases not matched to a gene. For the CDR3, the DNA is TGTGCCAGCAGTTTATTGATGGACAGGGGAAGCGGCTACACCTTC. Translation: CASSLLMDRGSGYTF.

This chain uses TRBV6-5 with TRBJ1-2, with D possibly matching TRBD1 (6 bases). Trimming shortened V by 6 bases and J by 5 bases, and 13 bases separated the two germline ends. The CDR3 extends over 13 amino acids. Germline CDR1 and CDR2: MNHEY and SVGAGI. In nucleotides, the CDR3 is TGTGCCAGCAGGCCGGGCGGACAGTATGGCTACACCTTC. Translating it yields CASRPGGQYGYTF.

The CDR3 loop is CASSLGTGNEQFF. The CDR3 region has the DNA TGCGCCAGCAGCCTAGGGACAGGCAATGAGCAGTTCTTC. The V gene is TRBV5-1, the J gene TRBJ2-1; TRBD1 aligns across 8 bases. CDR3 length equals 13 residues. The junction had 3 bases not matched to a gene; V was cut back by 4 bases and J by 6 bases. Germline values: CDR1 SGHRS, CDR2 YFSETQ.

As regards this clone: Its ends do not fully match the called genes, so a read error is possible. The chain has TRBV7-7 and TRBJ2-1, with 12 positions matching TRBD2. The CDR3 covers 16 residues. The germline V gene has CDR1 SSHAT and CDR2 FNYEAQ (reference sequence). CDR3 coding DNA: TGTGCTAGCAGCTTCCGACTAGCGGGAGCATACAATGAGCAGTTCTTC. Amino acid sequence: CASSFRLAGAYNEQFF.

The chain uses TRBV28 and TRBJ1-2; D may be TRBD1 (5 bases). The CDR3 sequence is 15 residues long. Trimming cost V 2 bases and J 0 bases, with 10 bases left between them. Germline loops: CDR1 MDHEN, CDR2 SYDVKM. The CDR3 region is CASSLGDGSNYGYTF. Here the CDR3 DNA reads TGTGCCAGCAGTTTAGGGGACGGCTCTAACTATGGCTACACCTTC.

The rearrangement joins TRBV6-4 to TRBJ2-1, with 8 bases aligning to TRBD1. The germline V gene has CDR1 MRHNA and CDR2 SNTAGT. The CDR3 is 16 residues long. V was clipped by 1 base and J by 0 bases; unmatched bases: 2. The CDR3: CASSDFGQGSYNEQFF. The CDR3 DNA sequence: TGTGCCAGCAGTGACTTCGGACAGGGCTCCTACAATGAGCAGTTCTTC.

This chain links TRBV28 with TRBJ1-3, with D perhaps matching TRBD1 (6 bases). Germline V CDR1 and CDR2: MDHEN, SYDVKM. The V end was cut by 6 bases, the J end by 0 bases, with 12 bases between. The CDR3 is made up of 15 amino acids. The CDR3 spells CASRNSGVSGNTIYF. CDR3 nucleotides: TGTGCCAGCAGGAACTCAGGGGTCTCTGGAAACACCATATATTTT.

Turning to this clone: The sample has other DNA sequences that encode this CDR3 too. J is TRBJ1-5 and V is TRBV18, with D tentatively TRBD1 (5 bases). This CDR3 has 14 residues. V was clipped by 3 bases and J by 4 bases, with 10 bases between them. CDR1 is KGHSH, CDR2 LQKENI, per germline. CDR3 sequence: CASSPGQGNQPQHF. The CDR3, as DNA: TGTGCCAGCTCACCGGGGCAGGGAAATCAGCCCCAGCATTTT.

The chain recombines TRBV28 with TRBJ1-3; D possibly corresponds to TRBD1 (6 bases). There are 16 residues in the CDR3. Germline values: CDR1 MDHEN, CDR2 SYDVKM. V was cut by 7 bases and J by 8 bases, with 24 bases left in between. CDR3 nucleotides: TGTGCCAGCACTCCCAACAGGGTTACTTCTCGAGACACCATATATTTT. This codes for CASTPNRVTSRDTIYF.

The DNA for the CDR3 is TGTGCCAGCAGCCTGGGGTGGCAGAGTGGAAACACCATATATTTT. Translating it yields CASSLGWQSGNTIYF. The V call is TRBV7-2, the J call TRBJ1-3; D is ambiguous. The CDR3 is 15 residues long. Per the germline V gene, CDR1 is SGHTA and CDR2 is FQGNSA. V was pared by 5 bases and J by 3 bases, with 14 bases between.

This chain links TRBV28 with TRBJ2-7; 7 bases are shared with TRBD2. The CDR3 spans 16 residues. Germline-derived CDR1 and CDR2 are MDHEN and SYDVKM. V lost 2 bases, J lost 6 bases, and 13 bases stayed unmatched. The CDR3 nucleotides read TGTGCCAGCAGTTTAGGGGCGGGAGTTCCTCTTCGCGAGCAGTACTTC. Translation: CASSLGAGVPLREQYF.

The chain combines TRBV27 with TRBJ1-5; 8 bases map to TRBD1. CDR3 size: 15 residues. The germline gives CDR1 MNHEY, CDR2 SMNVEV (reference sequence). V lost 5 bases to trimming and J lost 3 bases; unmatched junction nucleotides: 6. As DNA, the CDR3 is TGTGCCAGCAGTGACGGACAGGGTAACAATCAGCCCCAGCATTTT. Translation: CASSDGQGNNQPQHF.

The chain uses TRBV2 and TRBJ1-1, with 7 bases fitting TRBD1. CDR3 length: 13 residues. V was clipped by 7 bases and J by 5 bases; unmatched bases: 7. The germline V gene has CDR1 SNHLY and CDR2 FYNNEI. CDR3 sequence: CASMARQGTEAFF. For the CDR3, the DNA is TGTGCCAGCATGGCCCGACAGGGAACTGAAGCTTTCTTT.

This clone was seen a handful of times. The CDR3 spells CASSDRGQGAGYEQYF. The CDR3 nucleotides read TGTGCCAGCAGCGACCGAGGACAGGGGGCGGGCTACGAGCAGTACTTC. The genes are TRBV13 and TRBJ2-7, with TRBD1 identical over 11 bases. With 5 bases clipped from V and 3 bases from J, the junction kept 9 bases outside the gene matches. Germline-derived CDR1 and CDR2 are PRHDT and FYEKMQ (reference sequence). The CDR3 runs 16 residues.

The rearrangement uses TRBV7-3 and TRBJ2-1; D not resolved. CDR1 is SGHTA, CDR2 FQGTGA, per germline. V dropped 2 bases and J dropped 4 bases, with 12 bases sitting between them. This CDR3 region has 15 residues. CDR3 in DNA: TGTGCCAGCAGCTTAGGGCCGTCAGATTACAATGAGCAGTTCTTC. Translation gives CASSLGPSDYNEQFF.

This clone was recorded a few times. J is TRBJ1-4 and V is TRBV7-9, with D maybe TRBD1 (5 bases). V shed 1 base and J shed 7 bases, with 10 bases lying between them. The CDR3 loop spans 14 amino acids. Germline V gene sequence: CDR1 SEHNR, CDR2 FQNEAQ (reference sequence). In DNA, the CDR3 is TGTGCCAGCAGCTTAGGTGTCGGGGGTGAAAAACTGTTTTTT. This translates into CASSLGVGGEKLFF.

The chain combines TRBV13 with TRBJ2-5; D not certain. The germline gives CDR1 PRHDT, CDR2 FYEKMQ (reference sequence). V was pared by 4 bases and J by 0 bases, with 15 bases between. CDR3 length: 16 amino acids. CDR3 in amino acids: CASSSRRLADQETQYF. The CDR3 DNA sequence: TGTGCCAGCAGCTCTCGGCGCTTAGCAGACCAAGAGACCCAGTACTTC.

This chain links TRBV24-1 with TRBJ2-3; D is unclear. V gave up 3 bases and J gave up 2 bases, with 8 bases separating them. The CDR3 is 14 amino acids. CDR1 KGHDR and CDR2 SFDVKD come from the germline V gene. CDR3 bases: TGTGCCACCAGTGATGTGTCATACACAGATACGCAGTATTTT. It translates to CATSDVSYTDTQYF.

The rearrangement joins TRBV28 to TRBJ1-3; a possible D gene is TRBD1 (5 bases). V gave up 3 bases and J gave up 5 bases, with 14 bases separating them. CDR3 size: 15 residues. Germline V lookup: CDR1 MDHEN, CDR2 SYDVKM. CDR3 nucleotide sequence: TGTGCCAGCAGTTTCGGGGGGGGTGATAGAAACACCATATATTTT. Its protein product is CASSFGGGDRNTIYF.

This chain connects TRBV9 to TRBJ1-2; D uncertain. V lost 3 bases and J lost 6, with 9 bases in between. The CDR3 sequence is 12 residues long. Germline CDR1 reads SGDLS; CDR2 reads YYNGEE. CDR3 loop: CASSGGYHGYTF. The CDR3 nucleotides read TGTGCCAGCAGCGGAGGTTATCATGGCTACACCTTC. Filled out from reference TRBV9 and TRBJ1-2, the complete variable domain reads DSGVTQTPKHLITATGQRVTLRCSPRSGDLSVYWYQQSLDQGLQFLIQYYNGEERAKGNILERFSAQQFPDLHSELNLSSLELGDSALYFCASSGGYHGYTFGSGTRLTVV.